Presented here are 30 T cell receptor beta chains from one specimen sequenced in a study of blood T cell repertoires in COVID-19. TCRdb's copy holds only in-frame clones and misses some; the assay was immunoSEQ multiplex PCR. The sample records under 150,000 clones, around 82% being singletons. The sequenced material came from peripheral blood. These receptors originate from a woman in her sixties with acute or convalescent COVID-19.

J is TRBJ2-6 and V is TRBV10-2; 8 bases line up with TRBD1. Trimming at V came to 2 bases and at J to 4 bases, leaving 13 bases not matched to a gene. The CDR3 has 19 amino acids. Looked up from germline, CDR1 is WSHSY and CDR2 is SAAADI. The CDR3 here is CASSEVQGARQAGANVLTF. CDR3 coding DNA: TGCGCCAGCAGTGAGGTGCAGGGGGCGCGTCAAGCGGGGGCCAACGTCCTGACTTTC.

This chain uses TRBV7-8 with TRBJ2-1, with 14 nucleotides matching TRBD2. This CDR3 contains 16 residues. Trimming cost V 3 bases and J 2 bases; bases outside gene matches: 0. Germline-derived CDR1 and CDR2 are SGHVS and FQNEAQ. CDR3 DNA sequence: TGTGCCAGCAGCTTGGGACTAGCGGGAGCCTACAATGAGCAGTTCTTC. The encoded protein is CASSLGLAGAYNEQFF.

The chain recombines TRBV21-1 with TRBJ1-3; the table gives TRBD1 as D, unverified against the DNA. TRBV21-1 is recorded as a pseudogene. CDR3 length equals 14 residues. CDR3 sequence reads: CASARGHSGNTIYF. CDR3 bases: TGTGCCAGCGCTAGGGGGCACAGTGGAAACACCATATATTTT.

This clone has just one count. The V gene is TRBV6-1, the J gene TRBJ1-5; 7 bases agree with TRBD1. Trimming took 6 bases from V and 3 from J; bases not matched to a gene: 2. The CDR3 contains 13 residues. CDR1 and CDR2 (germline): MNHNS, SASEGT. This CDR3 reads CASRGTDNQPQHF. The CDR3 DNA is TGTGCCAGCAGAGGGACAGACAATCAGCCCCAGCATTTT.

This chain links TRBV2 with TRBJ2-5; TRBD1 matches at 8 bases. With V trimmed by 6 bases and J by 2 bases, 8 bases remained unmatched. CDR1 is SNHLY, CDR2 FYNNEI, per germline. The CDR3 consists of 15 residues. CDR3 nucleotide sequence: TGTGCCAGCAGCCGACAGGGGCTAGGGCAAGAGACCCAGTACTTC. Amino acid sequence: CASSRQGLGQETQYF.

J is TRBJ1-5 and V is TRBV6-1, with D possibly TRBD1 on 5 matching bases. The CDR3 contains 15 residues. The germline V and J ends were trimmed by 1 base and 7 bases, with 14 bases remaining between them. Germline CDR1 MNHNS, CDR2 SASEGT. The CDR3 protein is CASSEGEGTPQPQHF. The CDR3 DNA reads as TGTGCCAGCAGTGAAGGGGAGGGGACCCCACAGCCCCAGCATTTT.

The chain employs TRBV23-1 and TRBJ1-1, with a possible D match to TRBD1 (6 bases). TRBV23-1 is noted as an ORF with a role that remains uncertain. The CDR3 has 20 residues. V gave up 2 bases and J gave up 0 bases, with 25 bases separating them. The CDR3 loop is CASSQDGNQSVRGMNTEAFF. The CDR3 DNA reads TGCGCCAGCAGTCAAGACGGGAACCAGTCCGTCAGGGGAATGAACACTGAAGCTTTCTTT.

This rearrangement joins TRBV28 to TRBJ2-7; 7 bases are a match to TRBD1. Trimming took 4 bases from V and 2 from J; bases not matched to a gene: 8. Germline lookup yields CDR1 MDHEN and CDR2 SYDVKM. CDR3 length: 15 amino acids. The CDR3 spells CASSSGTTGTYEQYF. The DNA for the CDR3 is TGTGCCAGCAGTTCGGGCACGACAGGGACCTACGAGCAGTACTTC. The full variable domain, its missing parts supplied by reference TRBV28 and TRBJ2-7, is DVKVTQSSRYLVKRTGEKVFLECVQDMDHENMFWYRQDPGLGLRLIYFSYDVKMKEKGDIPEGYSVSREKKERFSLILESASTNQTSMYLCASSSGTTGTYEQYFGPGTRLTVT.

This rearrangement joins TRBV19 to TRBJ2-1; 7 positions match TRBD2. Germline assignment: CDR1 LNHDA and CDR2 SQIVND (reference sequence). The CDR3 extends over 17 amino acids. J was trimmed by 8 bases and V by 5 bases; bases with no gene match: 18. The CDR3 DNA is TGTGCCAGTAGTCCTTCGCGAGGGCGGGAGAGAAGGGATGAGCAGTTCTTC. Translating gives CASSPSRGRERRDEQFF.

This rearrangement joins TRBV7-2 to TRBJ1-1, with D perhaps TRBD1 (5 bases). From germline, CDR1 is SGHTA and CDR2 FQGNSA. V lost 0 bases and J lost 10, with 15 bases in between. The CDR3 length is 14 residues. Here the CDR3 reads CASSLAPEGRGAFF. The CDR3 bases are TGTGCCAGCAGCTTAGCGCCGGAGGGACGGGGAGCTTTCTTT.

The rearrangement links TRBV7-2 to TRBJ2-1; TRBD2 matches at 11 bases. The junction had 3 bases not matched to a gene; V was cut back by 2 bases and J by 3 bases. The CDR3 runs 16 residues. Per germline, CDR1 SGHTA and CDR2 FQGNSA. CDR3 protein: CASSLRGLAVYNEQFF. The CDR3 DNA is TGTGCCAGCAGCTTACGGGGACTAGCGGTCTACAATGAGCAGTTCTTC. The full variable domain, with the rest looked up from reference TRBV7-2 and TRBJ2-1, is GAGVSQSPSNKVTEKGKDVELRCDPISGHTALYWYRQSLGQGLEFLIYFQGNSAPDKSGLPSDRFSAERTGGSVSTLTIQRTQQEDSAVYLCASSLRGLAVYNEQFFGPGTRLTVL.

The chain couples TRBV9 to TRBJ2-3; tentatively, D is TRBD1 (5 bases). The CDR3 spans 16 residues. The germline gives CDR1 SGDLS, CDR2 YYNGEE. V was shortened by 0 bases and J by 2 bases, with 13 bases between the two germline ends. DNA of the CDR3: TGTGCCAGCAGCGTAGCCGGAAGACAGAACACAGATACGCAGTATTTT. Residues: CASSVAGRQNTDTQYF.

V and J are TRBV11-3 and TRBJ1-1; a possible D gene is TRBD1 (5 bases). With 5 bases removed from V and 7 bases from J, the gap between germline ends came to 14 bases. From germline, CDR1 is SGHNT and CDR2 YENEEA. The CDR3 is 13 amino acids. CDR3: CASSQRQTYEAFF. As DNA, the CDR3 is TGTGCCAGCAGCCAAAGACAGACCTATGAAGCTTTCTTT.

CDR3 amino acids: CASSDLAGGPKTQYF. The CDR3 bases are TGTGCCAGCAGTGATCTAGCGGGAGGGCCAAAGACCCAGTACTTC. V usage is TRBV2 and J usage is TRBJ2-5, with 12 bases aligning to TRBD2. V was pared by 3 bases and J by 6 bases, with 5 bases of the junction left unmatched. Germline V gene data show CDR1 as SNHLY and CDR2 as FYNNEI. This CDR3 spans 15 amino acids. Filled out from reference TRBV2 and TRBJ2-5, the complete variable domain reads EPEVTQTPSHQVTQMGQEVILRCVPISNHLYFYWYRQILGQKVEFLVSFYNNEISEKSEIFDDQFSVERPDGSNFTLKIRSTKLEDSAMYFCASSDLAGGPKTQYFGPGTRLLVL.

This clone was counted between two and nine times. The V and J genes are TRBV9 and TRBJ2-2; TRBD2 is a possible D gene (5 bases). The CDR3 contains 15 residues. CDR1 and CDR2 from the germline V gene are SGDLS and YYNGEE. Trimming left V 2 bases short and J 1 base short, with 9 bases between. The CDR3 is CASSVLGGNTGELFF. For the CDR3, the DNA is TGTGCCAGCAGCGTTTTAGGAGGGAACACCGGGGAGCTGTTTTTT.

This clone was counted a few times. The chain links TRBV5-1 to TRBJ1-3; D is unclear. Trimming removed 4 bases from V and 3 bases from J, with 8 bases in between. CDR1 and CDR2 (germline): SGHRS, YFSETQ. The CDR3 sequence is 13 residues long. The CDR3 DNA is TGCGCCAGCAGCCTGCCGGGTGGAAACACCATATATTTT. This codes for CASSLPGGNTIYF. Complete variable domain (other parts from reference TRBV5-1 and TRBJ1-3): KAGVTQTPRYLIKTRGQQVTLSCSPISGHRSVSWYQQTPGQGLQFLFEYFSETQRNKGNFPGRFSGRQFSNSRSEMNVSTLELGDSALYLCASSLPGGNTIYFGEGSWLTVV.

The CDR3: CASTNVGEARGGYTF. CDR3 in DNA: TGTGCCAGTACTAATGTTGGTGAGGCTCGGGGTGGCTACACCTTC. The J gene is TRBJ1-2, the V gene TRBV19, with D hard to call. Looked up from germline, CDR1 is LNHDA and CDR2 is SQIVND (reference sequence). V lost 7 bases, J lost 7 bases, and 22 bases lay in between. This CDR3 has 15 amino acids.

The rearrangement joins TRBV7-2 to TRBJ1-3; D remains unclear. With 4 bases removed from V and 3 bases from J, the gap between germline ends came to 13 bases. CDR3 length: 15 residues. Germline V gene data show CDR1 as SGHTA and CDR2 as FQGNSA. CDR3 nucleotides: TGTGCCAGCAGCTCAGTTGTAGGGAGTGGAAACACCATATATTTT. Protein product: CASSSVVGSGNTIYF.

This clone was detected only once. The chain combines TRBV19 with TRBJ2-3, with D unclear. The V gene lost 6 bases and the J gene lost 7 bases, with 11 bases spanning the gap. CDR3 length equals 12 residues. The germline V gene has CDR1 LNHDA and CDR2 SQIVND (reference sequence). DNA of the CDR3: TGTGCCAGTAGAGACTTAGGAAATACGCAGTATTTT. Protein product: CASRDLGNTQYF.

This chain joins TRBV15 and TRBJ1-5; 11 bases agree with TRBD1. The CDR3 covers 19 residues. V was pared by 0 bases and J by 0 bases, with 7 bases of the junction left unmatched. Germline V lookup: CDR1 LNHNV, CDR2 YYDKDF (reference sequence). CDR3 region: CATSRDTGTGGRSNQPQHF. CDR3 DNA sequence: TGTGCCACCAGCAGAGACACCGGGACAGGGGGTCGTAGCAATCAGCCCCAGCATTTT.

The chain joins TRBV20-1 to TRBJ2-4; 8 bases align to TRBD2. With 3 bases clipped from V and 1 base from J, the junction kept 5 bases outside the gene matches. Germline assignment: CDR1 DFQATT and CDR2 SNEGSKA (reference sequence). The CDR3 loop spans 15 amino acids. CDR3 protein: CSASGLAGAKNIQYF. CDR3 DNA: TGCAGTGCTAGTGGGCTAGCGGGCGCCAAAAACATTCAGTACTTC.

V is TRBV11-2 and J is TRBJ1-5, with 9 bases aligning to TRBD1. Trimming took 4 bases from V and 7 from J; bases not matched to a gene: 5. Germline lookup yields CDR1 SGHAT and CDR2 FQNNGV. This CDR3 comprises 14 residues. The CDR3 sequence: CASSWDRVGQPQHF. CDR3 bases: TGTGCCAGCAGCTGGGACAGGGTGGGACAGCCCCAGCATTTT.

The V and J genes are TRBV6-5 and TRBJ1-3; perhaps TRBD1 as D (5 bases). This CDR3 is 16 amino acids long. The germline V gene has CDR1 MNHEY and CDR2 SVGAGI. V gave up 2 bases and J gave up 2 bases, with 13 bases separating them. The CDR3 DNA reads TGTGCCAGCAGTTACAAGGGGAAGATTACTGGAAACACCATATATTTT. Its protein product is CASSYKGKITGNTIYF.

The chain couples TRBV19 to TRBJ1-3; 11 nucleotides match TRBD1. CDR1 and CDR2 from the germline V gene are LNHDA and SQIVND (reference sequence). Trimming at V came to 6 bases and at J to 5 bases, leaving 6 bases not matched to a gene. CDR3 size: 15 residues. In nucleotides, the CDR3 is TGTGCCAGTAGGTCGGACAGGGGGCTTAGAAACACCATATATTTT. Translation: CASRSDRGLRNTIYF.

This clone was detected only once. This rearrangement joins TRBV2 to TRBJ1-4; 7 nucleotides agree with TRBD1. The CDR3 covers 14 residues. CDR1 SNHLY and CDR2 FYNNEI come from the germline V gene. V lost 6 bases and J lost 5; bases outside the gene matches: 6. Here the CDR3 DNA reads TGTGCCAGCAGATTCGGGACAGTAAATGAAAAACTGTTTTTT. Residues: CASRFGTVNEKLFF.

This clone was seen once. The chain uses TRBV7-9 and TRBJ1-2, with a tentative D call TRBD1 (5 bases). In germline, CDR1 is SEHNR, CDR2 FQNEAQ (reference sequence). The CDR3 runs 15 residues. Trimming shortened V by 5 bases and J by 8 bases, and 21 bases separated the two germline ends. The chain's CDR3 is CASSPWGGKESGYTF. Written as DNA, the CDR3 is TGTGCCAGCAGCCCCTGGGGGGGAAAGGAAAGCGGCTACACCTTC.

The CDR3 nucleotides read TGTGCCAGCAGCTTAGGAACTAGCGGCAGCACAGATACGCAGTATTTT. It codes for CASSLGTSGSTDTQYF. V gene TRBV7-7 combines with J gene TRBJ2-3; 8 bases align to TRBD2. CDR1 SSHAT and CDR2 FNYEAQ come from the germline V gene (reference sequence). The CDR3 is made up of 16 amino acids. J was trimmed by 0 bases and V by 1 base; bases with no gene match: 3. The entire variable domain, with the rest obtained from reference TRBV7-7 and TRBJ2-3, is as follows: GAGVSQSPRYKVTKRGQDVTLRCDPISSHATLYWYQQALGQGPEFLTYFNYEAQPDKSGLPSDRFSAERPEGSISTLTIQRTEQRDSAMYRCASSLGTSGSTDTQYFGPGTRLTVL.

The chain recombines TRBV29-1 with TRBJ2-7, with a tentative D call TRBD2 (8 bases). Trimming shortened V by 3 bases and J by 6 bases, and 18 bases separated the two germline ends. The V gene's germline CDR1 is SQVTM and CDR2 ANQGSEA. CDR3 length equals 14 residues. CDR3 nucleotides: TGCAGCGTTGACCCCACGGGAGGGGGCGGCGAGCAGTACTTC. Amino acid sequence: CSVDPTGGGGEQYF.

The chain joins TRBV28 to TRBJ2-2; D uncertain. Trimming took 7 bases from V and 4 from J, leaving 13 bases between them. Germline values: CDR1 MDHEN, CDR2 SYDVKM. The CDR3 runs 14 residues. Here the CDR3 DNA reads TGTGCCAGCACGTCCCGCTACTTCACCGGGGAGCTGTTTTTT. Its translation: CASTSRYFTGELFF.

This clone was counted only a few times. This chain uses TRBV2 with TRBJ1-2, with a tentative D call TRBD1 (5 bases). Between the trimmed V and J ends, which lost 10 bases and 5 bases, there was a span of 29 bases. This CDR3 region has 17 residues. Germline V gene sequence: CDR1 SNHLY, CDR2 FYNNEI. As DNA, the CDR3 is TGTGCCACCTCACCCTTAGGGGCAGAAATTTCCCCTTATGGCTACACCTTC. Protein sequence: CATSPLGAEISPYGYTF.